This is a list of T cell receptor beta chains from one sample in a study of T-cell reconstitution after alpha-beta-depleted transplantation in children. From the PCR reads, TCRdb called clonotypes with MiXCR, one entry per CDR3 protein. The sample records about 480,000 distinct CDR3 sequences, around an eighth being singletons. The sequencing used PBMCs from the stem cell graft donor, collected from the stem cell graft. These receptor sequences come from a human donor who donated a stem cell graft to a child with combined immunodeficiency. Both conserved end residues are part of each CDR3. The D gene is left open where the match is weak. Rows give clone size only sometimes, using once, few, many, or a class for an expanded clone.

d_call	clone_size	v_call	j_call	cdr3_nt	cdr3_aa
NA	few	TRBV12-3/TRBV12-4	TRBJ2-7	TGTGCCAGCAGCGCCCCCGGGATTTCCGAGCAGTACTTC	CASSAPGISEQYF
TRBD2	many	TRBV27	TRBJ2-5	TGTGCCAGCAGTTTATCGTTGGGACTAGCGGGAGAGACCCAGTACTTC	CASSLSLGLAGETQYF
NA	NA	TRBV29-1	TRBJ2-5	TGCAGCGTTGCGGAGTCAGGGGCAGAGACCCAGTACTTC	CSVAESGAETQYF
TRBD1	few	TRBV25-1	TRBJ2-7	TGTGCCAGCAGTGAGGGGACAGGGAGTGAGGGCGAGCAGTACTTC	CASSEGTGSEGEQYF
NA	few	TRBV28	TRBJ2-3	TGTGCCAGCAGTTTTGGGGGGCTGGGCACAGATACGCAGTATTTT	CASSFGGLGTDTQYF
NA	many	TRBV24-1	TRBJ2-2	TGTGCCACCAGTGATCCCCACGGTGGGAGAGGCACCGGGGAGCTGTTTTTT	CATSDPHGGRGTGELFF
TRBD1	NA	TRBV28	TRBJ2-4	TGTGCCAGCGCCTGGGGACAGAAAAACATTCAGTACTTC	CASAWGQKNIQYF
NA	many	TRBV4-3	TRBJ2-3	TGCGCCAGCAGCCAAGATATAAGTGGGATGGGTGCAGATACGCAGTATTTT	CASSQDISGMGADTQYF
NA	NA	TRBV6-1	TRBJ1-3	TGTGCCAGCAGACGCGACAATTTGTCTGGAAACACCATATATTTT	CASRRDNLSGNTIYF
NA	many	TRBV12-3/TRBV12-4	TRBJ1-5	TGTGCCAGCAGTGTAACGGGTCAGCCCCAGCATTTT	CASSVTGQPQHF
TRBD1	many	TRBV12-3/TRBV12-4	TRBJ1-2	TGTGCCAGCAGCCGAGACAGGGCCTATGGCTACACCTTC	CASSRDRAYGYTF
NA	few	TRBV6-2/TRBV6-3	TRBJ2-1	TGTGCCAGCAGTTACAGGGCTGATAACAGTGAGCAGTTCTTC	CASSYRADNSEQFF
TRBD2	NA	TRBV7-3	TRBJ2-3	TGTGCCAGCAGCTTAACCGGCGGGAGAAAGACAGATACGCAGTATTTT	CASSLTGGRKTDTQYF
TRBD1	NA	TRBV6-2/TRBV6-3	TRBJ2-5	TGTGCCAGCAACGGACAGGGGCAAGAGACCCAGTACTTC	CASNGQGQETQYF
NA	NA	TRBV9	TRBJ2-2	TGTGCCAGCAGCGTAGCCCCTAGCGTCGACACCGGGGAGCTGTTTTTT	CASSVAPSVDTGELFF
NA	many	TRBV18	TRBJ2-1	TGTGCCAGCTCACCACAGGGTTTCCCCTACAATGAGCAGTTCTTC	CASSPQGFPYNEQFF
TRBD1	few	TRBV5-1	TRBJ1-5	TGCGCCAGCAGCCCAGGGGGAGGAGGCAATCAGCCCCAGCATTTT	CASSPGGGGNQPQHF
TRBD1	NA	TRBV7-2	TRBJ1-1	TGTGCCAGCAGCAGATACAGGGGATCAAGGACTGAAGCTTTCTTT	CASSRYRGSRTEAFF
TRBD2	many	TRBV5-1	TRBJ2-1	TGCGCCAGCAGCCCTAACACCGGGACTAAATCGAATGAGCAGTTCTTC	CASSPNTGTKSNEQFF
NA	NA	TRBV7-9	TRBJ1-1	TGTGCCAGCACCCTAAGGGATGACAGACCAATGAACACTGAAGCTTTCTTT	CASTLRDDRPMNTEAFF
NA	many	TRBV5-1	TRBJ1-1	TGCGCCAGCAGCTTCTGGAGGAACACTGAAGCTTTCTTT	CASSFWRNTEAFF
TRBD1	NA	TRBV10-3	TRBJ2-7	TGTGCCATCAGTGAGTCAGACAGGGGAGGTAGCTACGAGCAGTACTTC	CAISESDRGGSYEQYF
NA	NA	TRBV4-3	TRBJ1-2	TGCGCCAGCAGCCATCGAAGGACAGTACATGGCTACACCTTC	CASSHRRTVHGYTF
NA	many	TRBV5-6	TRBJ2-5	TGTGCCAGCACCAATGGGGAACAGCACCAAGAGACCCAGTACTTC	CASTNGEQHQETQYF
NA	once	TRBV7-2	TRBJ2-1	TGTGCCAGCAGCTTAAGGCTAGAGCATAATGAGCAGTTCTTC	CASSLRLEHNEQFF
TRBD1	few	TRBV30	TRBJ2-7	TGTGCCTGGAGTAGGGGGCTTGGCTACGAGCAGTACTTC	CAWSRGLGYEQYF
NA	NA	TRBV7-2	TRBJ1-5	TGTGCCAGCAGCTTAGACGGCGCCAATCAGCCCCAGCATTTT	CASSLDGANQPQHF
NA	few	TRBV29-1	TRBJ1-1	TGCAGCGGTCTCAAACAGGGTTGGGCCGGTTCTGAAGCTTTCTTT	CSGLKQGWAGSEAFF
NA	NA	TRBV2	TRBJ1-1	TGTGCCAGCTCTAGGCTGAGAGGGACTGAAGCTTTCTTT	CASSRLRGTEAFF
TRBD1	many	TRBV20-1	TRBJ2-7	TGCAGTGCTAGCCCTCCGACAGGGATCACCTACGAGCAGTACTTC	CSASPPTGITYEQYF
TRBD2	few	TRBV5-1	TRBJ2-7	TGCGCCAGCAGCCCCAAGGGGAGGAGCGGGAGTTCTCTCTACGAGCAGTACTTC	CASSPKGRSGSSLYEQYF
NA	few	TRBV6-1	TRBJ2-2	TGTGCCAGCAGTCTCACAAGGGTAAATTTGATAGACACCGGGGAGCTGTTTTTT	CASSLTRVNLIDTGELFF
NA	many	TRBV27	TRBJ2-1	TGTGCCAGCAGTCCCCGGGGCTACAATGAGCAGTTCTTC	CASSPRGYNEQFF
NA	few	TRBV5-1	TRBJ2-3	TGCGCCAGCAGCCCCGGACCGAACCGGGACTTCACAGATACGCAGTATTTT	CASSPGPNRDFTDTQYF
NA	few	TRBV30	TRBJ1-1	TGTGCCTGGAGTGTCCCTTATGACACTGAAGCTTTCTTT	CAWSVPYDTEAFF
NA	NA	TRBV6-1	TRBJ1-1	TGTGCCAGCATCCCAGCCCGAACTTCAAACACTGAAGCTTTCTTT	CASIPARTSNTEAFF
NA	NA	TRBV7-6	TRBJ2-2	TGTGCCAGCAGCTTAAATAAGCTGCCCGGGGAGCTGTTTTTT	CASSLNKLPGELFF
TRBD2	NA	TRBV7-2	TRBJ2-3	TGTGCCAGCAGCTTAGTAGGGACTAGCGGATTCACAGATACGCAGTATTTT	CASSLVGTSGFTDTQYF
NA	once	TRBV7-3	TRBJ2-3	TGTGCCAGCAGCTTAGGTGCGGCCCAAGGGGCGCAGTATTTT	CASSLGAAQGAQYF
TRBD1	many	TRBV28	TRBJ1-5	TGTGCCAGCAGTCCCCGGGGACAGCTCAATCAGCCCCAGCATTTT	CASSPRGQLNQPQHF
TRBD1	many	TRBV12-3/TRBV12-4	TRBJ2-1	TGTGCCAGCACCCCTCCGGGACAGGAGAGAAATGAGCAGTTCTTC	CASTPPGQERNEQFF
NA	many	TRBV4-3	TRBJ1-5	TGCGCCAGCAGCCAAGAACGGGGAAATCAGCCCCAGCATTTT	CASSQERGNQPQHF
TRBD2	NA	TRBV7-2	TRBJ2-1	TGTGCCAGCAGCTCCCCGGGACTAGCGGGAGGGCCCTACAATGAGCAGTTCTTC	CASSSPGLAGGPYNEQFF
NA	NA	TRBV5-1	TRBJ1-1	TGCGCCAGCAGCTTGGGTGTCGCGAACACTGAAGCTTTCTTT	CASSLGVANTEAFF
TRBD1	few	TRBV12-3/TRBV12-4	TRBJ1-2	TGTGCCAGCAGTTTAGTAAGAGGGACAGGGATCTATGGCTACACCTTC	CASSLVRGTGIYGYTF
TRBD2	many	TRBV5-5	TRBJ2-1	TGTGCCAGCAGCTTGGTGCTAGCGGGAGTCAACGAGCAGTTCTTC	CASSLVLAGVNEQFF
TRBD2	NA	TRBV20-1	TRBJ2-1	TGCAGTGCTACGGGGGGTCTCGATGAGCAGTTCTTC	CSATGGLDEQFF
NA	NA	TRBV4-3	TRBJ2-2	TGCGCCAGCAGCCAAGAATTAGGGCTAGCAATCACCGGGGAGCTGTTTTTT	CASSQELGLAITGELFF
TRBD1	few	TRBV20-1	TRBJ2-7	TGCAGTGCTAGTGCCGGGACAGGGGCTCCCTACGAGCAGTACTTC	CSASAGTGAPYEQYF
NA	few	TRBV21-1	TRBJ2-7	TGTGCCAGCAGCTCTCGGGACAAATGCTCCTACGAGCAGTACTTC	CASSSRDKCSYEQYF
NA	many	TRBV12-3/TRBV12-4	TRBJ2-1	TGTGCCAGCAGTTTAATCAGGGGGGATGAGCAGTTCTTC	CASSLIRGDEQFF
TRBD1	few	TRBV6-2/TRBV6-3	TRBJ1-1	TGTGCCAGCCGCAGGGGGGGAGGCACTGAAGCTTTCTTT	CASRRGGGTEAFF
TRBD2	NA	TRBV30	TRBJ2-4	TGTGCCTGGAGCCCTTACGGGACTAGCGGAAACATTCAGTACTTC	CAWSPYGTSGNIQYF
NA	many	TRBV29-1	TRBJ1-3	TGCAGCGTTGAAGCCGAAAACTCTGGAAACACCATATATTTT	CSVEAENSGNTIYF
TRBD1	NA	TRBV6-5	TRBJ1-5	TGTGCCAGCAGTTACCGGGGACAGGTCAATCAGCCCCAGCATTTT	CASSYRGQVNQPQHF
NA	many	TRBV12-3/TRBV12-4	TRBJ2-1	TGTGCCAGCAGTTCCTCAATTATAGATGAGCAGTTCTTC	CASSSSIIDEQFF
TRBD2	few	TRBV7-8	TRBJ2-5	TGTGCCAGCAGCTTATTGTTCAGGCTAGCGGGGGGAGAGACCCAGTACTTC	CASSLLFRLAGGETQYF
NA	many	TRBV10-3	TRBJ2-1	TGTGCCATCAGTGTTTTGGGAATGAGGCAGTCCTACAATGAGCAGTTCTTC	CAISVLGMRQSYNEQFF
NA	NA	TRBV12-3/TRBV12-4	TRBJ2-1	TGTGCCAGCAGTTTAACGGGAGAAAATTACAATGAGCAGTTCTTC	CASSLTGENYNEQFF
TRBD2	NA	TRBV29-1	TRBJ2-7	TGCAGCGTTGGGGGGACTAGCGCCTACTACGAGCAGTACTTC	CSVGGTSAYYEQYF